This passage covers 9 T cell receptor beta chains from one sample sequenced in a study of OX40 agonist ivuxolimab in advanced cancers. Clones were sequenced by immunoSEQ multiplex PCR, and TCRdb holds only the in-frame ones, with some missing. The table includes about 93,000 clones, about 90% detected once. Sequencing was performed on CD4+ or CD8+ T cells sorted from blood, taken in a trial of the OX40 agonist ivuxolimab. Source of these receptors: an adult with an advanced solid tumor such as melanoma, head and neck, liver or kidney cancer.

The V and J genes are TRBV5-1 and TRBJ2-1, with D possibly being TRBD1 (5 bases). V lost 0 bases to trimming and J lost 0 bases, with 10 bases between them. This CDR3 comprises 16 residues. CDR1 SGHRS and CDR2 YFSETQ come from the germline V gene. CDR3 loop: CASSLGGWSSYNEQFF. For the CDR3, the DNA is TGCGCCAGCAGCTTGGGGGGCTGGAGCTCCTACAATGAGCAGTTCTTC.

The V call is TRBV6-5, the J call TRBJ2-1; a possible D gene is TRBD1 (5 bases). CDR3 length: 15 residues. Germline CDR1 MNHEY, CDR2 SVGAGI. V was pared by 6 bases and J by 5 bases, with 17 bases between. The CDR3 sequence: CASSSQGGQNNEQFF. The CDR3 DNA reads TGTGCCAGCAGCTCCCAGGGCGGCCAAAACAATGAGCAGTTCTTC.

The chain combines TRBV5-1 with TRBJ2-3, with 9 nucleotides matching TRBD1. The CDR3 has 16 residues. Germline loops: CDR1 SGHRS, CDR2 YFSETQ. J was trimmed by 1 base and V by 4 bases; bases with no gene match: 7. CDR3 DNA: TGCGCCAGCAGCATATTACAGGGGGCTGGCACAGATACGCAGTATTTT. Its protein product is CASSILQGAGTDTQYF.

The rearrangement links TRBV27 to TRBJ1-2; TRBD1 agrees at 8 bases. V trimming: 2 bases; J trimming: 1 base; junction bases outside the gene matches: 9. There are 17 residues in the CDR3. Per the germline V gene, CDR1 is MNHEY and CDR2 is SMNVEV (reference sequence). The CDR3 coding sequence is TGTGCCAGCAGTTTAGGGGGAGGACAGGGAAGTAACTATGGCTACACCTTC. This codes for CASSLGGGQGSNYGYTF.

CDR3 loop: CASSYSMGNTEAFF. As DNA, the CDR3 is TGTGCCAGCAGTTACTCGATGGGGAACACTGAAGCTTTCTTT. The chain employs TRBV6-5 and TRBJ1-1, with unresolved D. The CDR3 runs 14 residues. With 0 bases removed from V and 1 base from J, the gap between germline ends came to 6 bases. Germline V gene lookup returns CDR1 MNHEY and CDR2 SVGAGI.

The chain links TRBV2 to TRBJ2-7, with TRBD1 matching 9 bases. Unmatched junction bases numbered 6, after V lost 6 bases and J lost 6 bases. The CDR3 spans 13 residues. Looked up from germline, CDR1 is SNHLY and CDR2 is FYNNEI. CDR3 loop: CASSGQGLSEQYF. The CDR3 coding sequence is TGTGCCAGCAGCGGACAGGGGTTGTCCGAGCAGTACTTC.

CDR3 amino acids: CASSYSIELFF. The CDR3 bases are TGTGCCAGCAGTTACTCGATAGAACTGTTTTTT. This sequence joins TRBV6-5 and TRBJ1-4; D gene unclear. Trimming cost V 0 bases and J 12 bases, with 5 bases left between them. The CDR3 totals 11 residues. Germline V lookup: CDR1 MNHEY, CDR2 SVGAGI.

The rearrangement uses TRBV6-1 and TRBJ1-5, with 10 bases identical to TRBD1. Germline-derived CDR1 and CDR2 are MNHNS and SASEGT. Trimming cost V 6 bases and J 6 bases; bases outside gene matches: 2. There are 13 residues in the CDR3. The CDR3: CASSRDRGQPQHF. The DNA of the CDR3 is TGTGCCAGCAGCCGGGACAGGGGTCAGCCCCAGCATTTT.

V gene TRBV2 combines with J gene TRBJ1-2; TRBD1 matches at 7 bases. Germline CDR1 reads SNHLY; CDR2 reads FYNNEI. V shed 7 bases and J 0 bases; nucleotides not matched to a gene: 5. The CDR3 spans 14 residues. Here the CDR3 DNA reads TGTGCCAGCAACCGGGACAGAACTAACTATGGCTACACCTTC. Protein sequence: CASNRDRTNYGYTF.